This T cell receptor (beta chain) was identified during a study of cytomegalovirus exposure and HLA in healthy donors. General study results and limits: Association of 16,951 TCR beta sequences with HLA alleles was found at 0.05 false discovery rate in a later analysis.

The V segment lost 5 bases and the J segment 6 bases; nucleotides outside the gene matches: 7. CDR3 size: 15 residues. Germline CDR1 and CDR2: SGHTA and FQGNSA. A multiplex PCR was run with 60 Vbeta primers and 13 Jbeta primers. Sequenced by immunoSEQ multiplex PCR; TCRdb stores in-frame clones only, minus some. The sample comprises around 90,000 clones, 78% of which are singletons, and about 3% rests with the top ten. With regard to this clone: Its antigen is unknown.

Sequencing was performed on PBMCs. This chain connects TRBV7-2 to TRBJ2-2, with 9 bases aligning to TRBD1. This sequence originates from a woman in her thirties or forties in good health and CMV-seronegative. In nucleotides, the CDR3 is TGTGCCAGCAGCACCCGGGACAGGGAGGCCGGGGAGCTGTTTTTT. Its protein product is CASSTRDREAGELFF.